This is a list of T cell receptor beta chains from one sample in a study of cytomegalovirus exposure and HLA in healthy donors. Only in-frame clones appear in the TCRdb table, and some are missing; sequencing was by immunoSEQ multiplex PCR. Of some 38,000 clones listed, about half were seen once; the top ten hold 6.2%. The sample comprised PBMCs. The receptor source for this set is a middle-aged woman in good health and CMV-seropositive. CDR3s include the opening cysteine and the closing phenylalanine or tryptophan. The order of the fields is V gene, clone size, D gene, J gene, CDR3 protein, CDR3 DNA. A D gene is named only where the DNA matches it firmly. Part of the rows lack a size; the others show once, few, many or a class for expanded clones.

v_call: TRBV7-2
clone_size: -
d_call: -
j_call: TRBJ2-1
cdr3_aa: CASSLRHNSYNEQFF
cdr3_nt: TGTGCCAGCAGCTTGAGGCACAACTCCTACAATGAGCAGTTCTTC

v_call: TRBV5-4
clone_size: -
d_call: -
j_call: TRBJ1-1
cdr3_aa: CASSPGREFTEAFF
cdr3_nt: TGTGCCAGCAGCCCGGGGAGGGAATTCACTGAAGCTTTCTTT

v_call: TRBV19
clone_size: few
d_call: TRBD1
j_call: TRBJ2-7
cdr3_aa: CASSTGTGIVTYEQYF
cdr3_nt: TGTGCCAGTAGTACCGGGACAGGGATCGTGACCTACGAGCAGTACTTC

v_call: TRBV6-6
clone_size: -
d_call: TRBD1
j_call: TRBJ2-7
cdr3_aa: CASSPSGGYEQYF
cdr3_nt: TGTGCCAGCAGCCCGTCAGGGGGCTACGAGCAGTACTTC

v_call: TRBV11-2
clone_size: few
d_call: -
j_call: TRBJ2-5
cdr3_aa: CASSLLEGDWETQYF
cdr3_nt: TGTGCCAGCAGCTTACTGGAGGGTGATTGGGAGACCCAGTACTTC

v_call: TRBV2
clone_size: -
d_call: TRBD1
j_call: TRBJ1-2
cdr3_aa: CASSGRTGSAGYTF
cdr3_nt: TGTGCCAGCAGTGGCCGGACAGGGTCGGCGGGCTACACCTTC

v_call: TRBV5-1
clone_size: -
d_call: -
j_call: TRBJ2-2
cdr3_aa: CASSLARTATLANTGELFF
cdr3_nt: TGCGCCAGCAGCTTGGCGAGGACAGCGACCCTCGCGAACACCGGGGAGCTGTTTTTT

v_call: TRBV7-9
clone_size: few
d_call: TRBD1
j_call: TRBJ2-7
cdr3_aa: CASSPSGTGLREQYF
cdr3_nt: TGTGCCAGCAGCCCCTCCGGGACAGGGCTAAGGGAGCAGTACTTC

v_call: TRBV7-2
clone_size: -
d_call: -
j_call: TRBJ2-2
cdr3_aa: CASSLAGGATGELFF
cdr3_nt: TGTGCCAGCAGCTTAGCGGGGGGGGCCACCGGGGAGCTGTTTTTT

v_call: TRBV7-9
clone_size: -
d_call: -
j_call: TRBJ1-3
cdr3_aa: CASSLLGGSGNTIYF
cdr3_nt: TGTGCCAGCAGCTTACTGGGGGGATCTGGAAACACCATATATTTT

v_call: TRBV6-1
clone_size: few
d_call: TRBD1
j_call: TRBJ2-1
cdr3_aa: CASRETGGYGEQFF
cdr3_nt: TGTGCCAGCAGGGAGACAGGGGGCTATGGTGAGCAGTTCTTC

v_call: TRBV5-1
clone_size: few
d_call: -
j_call: TRBJ1-3
cdr3_aa: CASSLVGIGNTIYF
cdr3_nt: TGCGCCAGCAGCTTGGTCGGGATAGGAAACACCATATATTTT

v_call: TRBV12-5
clone_size: -
d_call: TRBD2
j_call: TRBJ2-7
cdr3_aa: CASGLVRTSGFYEQYF
cdr3_nt: TGTGCTAGTGGTTTGGTACGAACTAGCGGTTTCTACGAGCAGTACTTC

v_call: TRBV28
clone_size: -
d_call: TRBD2
j_call: TRBJ2-7
cdr3_aa: CASATAGTSWNEQYF
cdr3_nt: TGTGCCAGCGCCACAGCCGGGACTAGCTGGAACGAGCAGTACTTC

v_call: TRBV28
clone_size: -
d_call: TRBD2
j_call: TRBJ2-5
cdr3_aa: CASSLSTSGGRGTQYF
cdr3_nt: TGTGCCAGCAGTTTGAGTACTAGCGGGGGAAGGGGGACCCAGTACTTC

v_call: TRBV5-1
clone_size: few
d_call: TRBD1
j_call: TRBJ1-1
cdr3_aa: CASRPLGQGKVAFF
cdr3_nt: TGCGCCAGCAGGCCCCTGGGACAGGGGAAGGTAGCTTTCTTT

v_call: TRBV10-1
clone_size: once
d_call: TRBD2
j_call: TRBJ2-1
cdr3_aa: CASSESGGGGALSSYNEQFF
cdr3_nt: TGCGCCAGCAGTGAGTCTGGGGGCGGGGGGGCTTTAAGCTCCTACAATGAGCAGTTCTTC

v_call: TRBV11-3
clone_size: -
d_call: -
j_call: TRBJ2-3
cdr3_aa: CASRASASTDTQYF
cdr3_nt: TGTGCCAGCAGGGCTAGCGCTAGCACAGATACGCAGTATTTT

v_call: TRBV5-5
clone_size: few
d_call: -
j_call: TRBJ2-5
cdr3_aa: CASSLTGPETQYF
cdr3_nt: TGTGCCAGCAGTTTAACAGGGCCGGAGACCCAGTACTTC

v_call: TRBV6-1
clone_size: once
d_call: -
j_call: TRBJ2-5
cdr3_aa: CASNELAVWETQYF
cdr3_nt: TGTGCCAGCAACGAACTAGCTGTGTGGGAGACCCAGTACTTC

v_call: TRBV10-3
clone_size: -
d_call: -
j_call: TRBJ2-5
cdr3_aa: CAISESGAWETQYF
cdr3_nt: TGTGCCATCAGTGAGTCAGGGGCCTGGGAGACCCAGTACTTC

v_call: TRBV10-1
clone_size: few
d_call: -
j_call: TRBJ1-1
cdr3_aa: CASSESPVNTEAFF
cdr3_nt: TGCGCCAGCAGTGAGTCGCCGGTGAACACTGAAGCTTTCTTT

v_call: TRBV7-8
clone_size: -
d_call: TRBD1
j_call: TRBJ1-6
cdr3_aa: CASSLDRVSSPLHF
cdr3_nt: TGTGCCAGCAGCCTCGACAGGGTCTCCTCACCCCTCCACTTT

v_call: TRBV6-5
clone_size: few
d_call: -
j_call: TRBJ1-2
cdr3_aa: CATGSGYGYTF
cdr3_nt: TGTGCCACCGGGTCCGGCTATGGCTACACCTTC

v_call: TRBV6-5
clone_size: -
d_call: -
j_call: TRBJ1-1
cdr3_aa: CASSPITVNTEAFF
cdr3_nt: TGTGCCAGCAGTCCGATTACAGTGAACACTGAAGCTTTCTTT

v_call: TRBV7-2
clone_size: few
d_call: -
j_call: TRBJ1-6
cdr3_aa: CASSSTFWAAGSYNSPLHF
cdr3_nt: TGTGCCAGCAGCTCTACCTTCTGGGCCGCCGGCTCCTATAATTCACCCCTCCACTTT

v_call: TRBV7-9
clone_size: -
d_call: TRBD2
j_call: TRBJ2-1
cdr3_aa: CASSLSLAGSHNEQFF
cdr3_nt: TGTGCCAGCAGCTTGAGTCTAGCGGGGAGCCACAATGAGCAGTTCTTC

v_call: TRBV6-5
clone_size: -
d_call: TRBD1
j_call: TRBJ1-1
cdr3_aa: CASSYLRTGATEAFF
cdr3_nt: TGTGCCAGCAGTTACCTCCGGACAGGGGCGACTGAAGCTTTCTTT

v_call: TRBV19
clone_size: -
d_call: -
j_call: TRBJ1-2
cdr3_aa: CASLDRLEGYGYTF
cdr3_nt: TGTGCCAGCCTTGACAGGCTCGAAGGCTATGGCTACACCTTC

v_call: TRBV7-3
clone_size: -
d_call: -
j_call: TRBJ1-1
cdr3_aa: CASSLIGGTEAFF
cdr3_nt: TGTGCCAGCAGCTTAATCGGGGGCACTGAAGCTTTCTTT

v_call: TRBV28
clone_size: few
d_call: TRBD1
j_call: TRBJ2-5
cdr3_aa: CASSPPGTGVQETQYF
cdr3_nt: TGTGCCAGCAGTCCACCCGGGACAGGGGTGCAAGAGACCCAGTACTTC

v_call: TRBV29-1
clone_size: -
d_call: TRBD2
j_call: TRBJ2-1
cdr3_aa: CSVMSTSVPDEQFF
cdr3_nt: TGCAGCGTTATGTCGACTAGCGTCCCTGATGAGCAGTTCTTC

v_call: TRBV9
clone_size: -
d_call: -
j_call: TRBJ1-6
cdr3_aa: CASSVRYNSPLHF
cdr3_nt: TGTGCCAGCAGCGTGAGGTATAATTCACCCCTCCACTTT

v_call: TRBV9
clone_size: -
d_call: TRBD1
j_call: TRBJ2-7
cdr3_aa: CASSAGPGQGYEQYF
cdr3_nt: TGTGCCAGCAGCGCAGGACCGGGACAGGGTTACGAGCAGTACTTC

v_call: TRBV28
clone_size: -
d_call: TRBD2
j_call: TRBJ2-1
cdr3_aa: CASSLASGGFDEQFF
cdr3_nt: TGTGCCAGCAGTTTAGCTAGCGGGGGATTCGATGAGCAGTTCTTC

v_call: TRBV4-2
clone_size: -
d_call: -
j_call: TRBJ2-2
cdr3_aa: CASSQKGSGELFF
cdr3_nt: TGTGCCAGCAGCCAAAAGGGGTCCGGGGAGCTGTTTTTT

v_call: TRBV5-4
clone_size: few
d_call: TRBD1
j_call: TRBJ1-3
cdr3_aa: CASSSGTDAGNTIYF
cdr3_nt: TGTGCCAGCAGCTCAGGGACAGATGCTGGAAACACCATATATTTT